This T cell receptor (beta chain) was identified during a study of OX40 agonist ivuxolimab in advanced cancers. Samples of blood were obtained at baseline, on cycle 4 day 1, and on cycle 7 day 1. The CDR3 has 17 amino acids. TCRdb keeps only in-frame clones here, not all; method: immunoSEQ multiplex PCR. Altogether approximately 10,000 clones are present, less than 65% being singletons, with the ten largest covering roughly 46%. The sequence was obtained from an adult with an advanced solid tumor such as melanoma, head and neck, liver or kidney cancer. This specimen consisted of CD4+ or CD8+ T cells sorted from blood, obtained in a trial of the OX40 agonist ivuxolimab. The gene calls are TRBV21-1 and TRBJ2-2; the DNA was not compared with TRBD2, the D call given in the table. TRBV21-1 is described as a pseudogene. The CDR3 sequence is CASNLFGTSGYTGELFF. The CDR3 region has the DNA TGTGCCAGCAACCTATTCGGGACTAGCGGGTACACCGGGGAGCTGTTTTTT.